This T cell receptor (beta chain) was observed in a study of blood T cell repertoires in COVID-19. Overall study: Researchers got acute and convalescent COVID-19 samples from the United States, Italy and Spain.

The CDR3 extends over 14 amino acids. The ends lost 2 bases at V and 1 base at J; junction bases unmatched: 2. In germline, CDR1 is SGHRS, CDR2 YFSETQ. Profiling relied on immunoSEQ multiplex PCR, and the TCRdb table lists in-frame clones only, not all of them. The sample has some 120,000 clones, around two thirds seen once; the top ten hold roughly 2.2%. The source is a woman aged 70 to 79 with acute or convalescent COVID-19. The rearrangement joins TRBV5-1 to TRBJ1-1; 7 positions agree with TRBD1. Sample: peripheral blood. The CDR3: CASSFTGANTEAFF. DNA for the CDR3: TGCGCCAGCAGCTTTACAGGGGCGAACACTGAAGCTTTCTTT. The full variable domain, its missing parts supplied by reference TRBV5-1 and TRBJ1-1, is KAGVTQTPRYLIKTRGQQVTLSCSPISGHRSVSWYQQTPGQGLQFLFEYFSETQRNKGNFPGRFSGRQFSNSRSEMNVSTLELGDSALYLCASSFTGANTEAFFGQGTRLTVV.